The source of this T cell receptor beta chain is a study of blood T cell repertoires in COVID-19. The CDR3 consists of 15 residues. Germline CDR1 is SGDLS and CDR2 is YYNGEE. V lost 0 bases, J lost 7 bases, and 14 bases lay in between. The method was immunoSEQ multiplex PCR; TCRdb's version includes in-frame clones alone and lacks a portion of them. Here the sample spans fewer than 150,000 clones, more than 80% being singletons. This sequence joins TRBV9 and TRBJ2-1; D is perhaps TRBD1 (6 bases). Material: peripheral blood. This receptor was obtained from a human donor in a cohort sampled during active COVID-19. CDR3 in amino acids: CASSVEPRGRNEQFF. In DNA, the CDR3 is TGTGCCAGCAGCGTAGAACCCAGGGGCAGGAATGAGCAGTTCTTC.